These 26 T cell receptor beta chains came from one sample sequenced in a study of blood T cell repertoires in COVID-19. Only in-frame clones appear in the TCRdb table, and some are missing; sequencing was by immunoSEQ multiplex PCR. The data contain about 83,000 clones, roughly four fifths of them singletons. Sequenced input: peripheral blood. The receptors stem from a woman older than 75 with active or convalescent COVID-19.

The DNA of the CDR3 is TGTGCCAGTAGTATAAACAGCCGGGGGGCCGGCACCGGGGAGCTGTTTTTT. Translating it yields CASSINSRGAGTGELFF. The chain combines TRBV19 with TRBJ2-2; TRBD2 is a possible D gene (7 bases). There are 17 residues in the CDR3. Trimming took 2 bases from V and 4 from J, leaving 17 bases between them. CDR1 and CDR2 from the germline V gene are LNHDA and SQIVND (reference sequence). Using reference TRBV19 and TRBJ2-2 for the parts outside the CDR3, the full variable domain is DGGITQSPKYLFRKEGQNVTLSCEQNLNHDAMYWYRQDPGQGLRLIYYSQIVNDFQKGDIAEGYSVSREKKESFPLTVTSAQKNPTAFYLCASSINSRGAGTGELFFGEGSRLTVL.

The chain employs TRBV27 and TRBJ2-5; 10 bases agree with TRBD2. CDR3 length: 16 amino acids. Losses at the gene ends were 0 bases for V and 5 bases for J; bases not matched to a gene: 6. CDR1 and CDR2 (germline): MNHEY, SMNVEV (reference sequence). The CDR3 nucleotides read TGTGCCAGCAGTTTATCAGAGCGGGGGGGCCGCGAGACCCAGTACTTC. Amino acid sequence: CASSLSERGGRETQYF.

This chain connects TRBV11-2 to TRBJ2-5, with D maybe TRBD1 (6 bases). V was clipped by 1 base and J by 5 bases, with 14 bases between them. The CDR3 is 15 residues long. CDR1 SGHAT and CDR2 FQNNGV come from the germline V gene. The CDR3 is CASSLARGMVETQYF. The CDR3 bases are TGTGCCAGCAGCTTAGCCAGGGGTATGGTGGAGACCCAGTACTTC.

This chain uses TRBV11-3 with TRBJ2-3, with TRBD2 identical over 7 bases. Germline V gene sequence: CDR1 SGHNT, CDR2 YENEEA. This CDR3 is built from 13 residues. Trimming at V came to 5 bases and at J to 5 bases, leaving 4 bases not matched to a gene. This CDR3 is CASSPGTIDTQYF. CDR3 DNA sequence: TGTGCCAGCAGCCCCGGGACTATAGATACGCAGTATTTT. The full variable domain, completed using reference TRBV11-3 and TRBJ2-3, is EAGVVQSPRYKIIEKKQPVAFWCNPISGHNTLYWYLQNLGQGPELLIRYENEEAVDDSQLPKDRFSAERLKGVDSTLKIQPAELGDSAVYLCASSPGTIDTQYFGPGTRLTVL.

The chain couples TRBV11-2 to TRBJ1-1; D gene ambiguous. Germline CDR1 reads SGHAT; CDR2 reads FQNNGV. V lost 5 bases, J lost 6 bases, and 10 bases lay in between. The CDR3 consists of 12 residues. This CDR3 is CASSRPGSEAFF. Here the CDR3 DNA reads TGTGCCAGCAGCCGCCCGGGTTCTGAAGCTTTCTTT.

The chain carries TRBV2 and TRBJ1-4, with 11 bases aligning to TRBD1. Germline assignment: CDR1 SNHLY and CDR2 FYNNEI. The V segment lost 1 base and the J segment 8 bases; nucleotides outside the gene matches: 0. The CDR3 is made up of 14 amino acids. The CDR3 here is CASSEGTGGEKLFF. The CDR3 DNA is TGTGCCAGCAGTGAAGGGACAGGGGGCGAAAAACTGTTTTTT. The complete variable domain, with remaining parts taken from reference TRBV2 and TRBJ1-4, reads EPEVTQTPSHQVTQMGQEVILRCVPISNHLYFYWYRQILGQKVEFLVSFYNNEISEKSEIFDDQFSVERPDGSNFTLKIRSTKLEDSAMYFCASSEGTGGEKLFFGSGTQLSVL.

The chain links TRBV13 to TRBJ2-3; 15 bases match TRBD2. J was trimmed by 2 bases and V by 5 bases; bases with no gene match: 5. Germline V lookup: CDR1 PRHDT, CDR2 FYEKMQ (reference sequence). The CDR3 is 17 amino acids. CDR3 DNA sequence: TGTGCCAGCAGCGTTGGGACTAGCGGGGGGAACACAGATACGCAGTATTTT. Encoded protein: CASSVGTSGGNTDTQYF.

The gene calls are TRBV21-1 and TRBJ1-1; the DNA was not compared with TRBD1, the D call given in the table. TRBV21-1 is deemed a pseudogene. The CDR3 contains 13 residues. In DNA form, the CDR3 reads TGTGCCAGCACCGACAGGATGAACACTGAAGCTTTCTTT. Translating it yields CASTDRMNTEAFF.

The count of this clone is one. The rearrangement joins TRBV7-2 to TRBJ2-1; D perhaps matches TRBD1 (7 bases). The CDR3 contains 16 residues. Germline V CDR1 and CDR2: SGHTA, FQGNSA. Trimming took off 5 bases at V and 9 bases at J, with 23 bases between the two ends. The CDR3 DNA reads TGTGCCAGCAGCCCCCGGGGGTCTTTAGGGGGCGGTGAGCAGTTCTTC. Translating gives CASSPRGSLGGGEQFF.

Only a few counts were recorded for this clone. This chain connects TRBV19 to TRBJ1-1; 8 bases align to TRBD1. Germline CDR1 and CDR2: LNHDA and SQIVND (reference sequence). This CDR3 has 15 amino acids. The V segment lost 6 bases and the J segment 5 bases; nucleotides outside the gene matches: 11. CDR3 residues: CASSQTTGEGTEAFF. CDR3 bases: TGTGCCAGTAGCCAAACGACAGGGGAAGGTACTGAAGCTTTCTTT.

This clone appeared a single time. The V call is TRBV7-2, the J call TRBJ1-2, with no clear D. The ends were cut back, 4 bases at V and 1 base at J, with 16 bases in the middle. This CDR3 spans 16 amino acids. The germline CDR1 and CDR2 sequences are SGHTA and FQGNSA. The CDR3, as DNA: TGTGCCAGCAGCTCCCCGAGGGAGAGACTTAACTATGGCTACACCTTC. Translation gives CASSSPRERLNYGYTF.

This clone was observed a few times. The chain combines TRBV6-5 with TRBJ2-7, with 10 nucleotides matching TRBD1. The CDR3 totals 15 residues. From germline, CDR1 is MNHEY and CDR2 SVGAGI. Trimming at V came to 6 bases and at J to 0 bases, leaving 5 bases not matched to a gene. CDR3 in amino acids: CASRDRTGGSYEQYF. The CDR3 DNA reads as TGTGCCAGCAGGGACCGGACAGGGGGCTCCTACGAGCAGTACTTC.

This chain links TRBV3-1 (or the pseudogene TRBV3-2) with TRBJ1-1; 8 positions match TRBD1. The V gene end was trimmed by 0 bases and the J gene end by 11 bases; junction bases not matched to a gene: 2. The CDR3 is 12 amino acids. From germline, CDR1 is LGHDT and CDR2 YNNKEL (reference sequence). Here the CDR3 DNA reads TGTGCCAGCAGCCAAGACGACAGGGGCGCTTTCTTT. Protein sequence: CASSQDDRGAFF.

The chain recombines TRBV2 with TRBJ2-1; 12 bases line up with TRBD2. CDR1 is SNHLY and CDR2 is FYNNEI in the germline V gene. The CDR3 spans 15 residues. V was pared by 5 bases and J by 4 bases, with 3 bases of the junction left unmatched. The CDR3 loop reads CASSSTSGGYNEQFF. The CDR3 nucleotides read TGTGCCAGCAGTTCAACTAGCGGGGGGTACAATGAGCAGTTCTTC. Full variable domain (remainder filled in from reference TRBV2 and TRBJ2-1): EPEVTQTPSHQVTQMGQEVILRCVPISNHLYFYWYRQILGQKVEFLVSFYNNEISEKSEIFDDQFSVERPDGSNFTLKIRSTKLEDSAMYFCASSSTSGGYNEQFFGPGTRLTVL.

The chain couples TRBV6-4 to TRBJ2-2; 8 bases agree with TRBD2. CDR3 length: 16 residues. Germline lookup yields CDR1 MRHNA and CDR2 SNTAGT. V shed 6 bases, J shed 3 bases, and the junction held 9 bases outside the gene matches. This chain's CDR3 is CASSLSSGGDTGELFF. The CDR3 coding sequence is TGTGCCAGCAGCCTCTCCAGCGGGGGTGACACCGGGGAGCTGTTTTTT.

This chain links TRBV7-8 with TRBJ2-7, with D possibly being TRBD2 (5 bases). CDR1 and CDR2 (germline): SGHVS, FQNEAQ. V lost 3 bases to trimming and J lost 3 bases, with 12 bases between them. The CDR3 extends over 14 amino acids. CDR3 amino acids: CASSFGRVNYEQYF. CDR3 DNA sequence: TGTGCCAGCAGCTTCGGGCGGGTGAACTACGAGCAGTACTTC. Together with reference TRBV7-8 and TRBJ2-7, the CDR3 gives the full variable domain: GAGVSQSPRYKVAKRGQDVALRCDPISGHVSLFWYQQALGQGPEFLTYFQNEAQLDKSGLPSDRFFAERPEGSVSTLKIQRTQQEDSAVYLCASSFGRVNYEQYFGPGTRLTVT.

The gene calls are TRBV7-6 and TRBJ2-7, with D possibly being TRBD2 (6 bases). This CDR3 comprises 12 residues. Between the trimmed V and J ends, which lost 5 bases and 6 bases, there was a span of 11 bases. Germline loops: CDR1 SGHVS, CDR2 FNYEAQ. CDR3 in amino acids: CASSVPGSEQYF. The CDR3 region has the DNA TGTGCCAGCAGCGTCCCCGGGAGCGAGCAGTACTTC.

This chain joins TRBV9 and TRBJ1-1; D remains unclear. The germline CDR1 and CDR2 sequences are SGDLS and YYNGEE. Deletions cut 4 bases from V and 3 bases from J, with 19 bases between. This CDR3 spans 16 amino acids. The CDR3 is CASSTRAGGGYTEAFF. CDR3 coding DNA: TGTGCCAGCAGCACGAGGGCGGGAGGAGGATACACTGAAGCTTTCTTT.

The V gene is TRBV19, the J gene TRBJ2-5; no reliable D call. The CDR3 is 13 amino acids. The V gene's germline CDR1 is LNHDA and CDR2 SQIVND (reference sequence). V was clipped by 9 bases and J by 0 bases, with 11 bases between them. CDR3 sequence reads: CASSEVYQETQYF. CDR3 DNA: TGTGCCAGCTCTGAGGTTTACCAAGAGACCCAGTACTTC.

The chain couples TRBV2 to TRBJ2-3, with a tentative D call TRBD2 (5 bases). The germline gives CDR1 SNHLY, CDR2 FYNNEI. Trimming cost V 0 bases and J 6 bases, with 7 bases left between them. The CDR3 totals 13 residues. The CDR3 DNA follows: TGTGCCAGCAGTGAAGCCGGGGATGATACGCAGTATTTT. This sequence encodes CASSEAGDDTQYF.

The V and J genes are TRBV6-2 or TRBV6-3 and TRBJ2-7; D perhaps matches TRBD1 (6 bases). Trimming removed 0 bases from V and 0 bases from J, with 6 bases in between. The V gene's germline CDR1 is MNHEY and CDR2 SVGEGT. The CDR3 contains 14 residues. The CDR3 is CASSYSDSSYEQYF. The CDR3 DNA sequence: TGTGCCAGCAGTTACTCGGACAGCTCCTACGAGCAGTACTTC.

This chain links TRBV5-8 with TRBJ1-6; D is possibly TRBD1 (6 bases). This CDR3 spans 18 amino acids. Trimming removed 4 bases from V and 4 bases from J, with 21 bases in between. CDR1 is SGHTS, CDR2 YDEGEE, per germline. The CDR3: CASSRTAPGATYNSPLHF. The CDR3 DNA follows: TGTGCCAGCAGCAGGACAGCTCCCGGGGCGACTTATAATTCACCCCTCCACTTT.

The chain couples TRBV10-1 to TRBJ2-3; tentative D call: TRBD2 (6 bases). The CDR3 has 15 amino acids. CDR1 and CDR2 (germline): WNHNN, SYGVQD (reference sequence). Between the trimmed V and J ends, which lost 0 bases and 5 bases, there was a span of 12 bases. CDR3 nucleotide sequence: TGCGCCAGCAGTGAGTCAAGGGGACTGGAAGATACGCAGTATTTT. Its translation: CASSESRGLEDTQYF.

The rearrangement uses TRBV4-3 and TRBJ2-4; 8 bases are a match to TRBD1. From germline, CDR1 is LGHNA and CDR2 YSLEER. Trimming removed 0 bases from V and 5 bases from J; junction bases left unmatched: 9. This CDR3 has 17 amino acids. The CDR3 DNA sequence: TGCGCCAGCAGCCAAGATAGTGGACAGGGAACAGAAAACATTCAGTACTTC. Its protein is CASSQDSGQGTENIQYF.

The V and J genes are TRBV5-4 and TRBJ2-5; maybe TRBD2 (6 bases). The CDR3 covers 14 residues. The V end lost 4 bases, the J end lost 4 bases, and 14 bases lay between the germline ends. The germline V gene encodes CDR1 SGHNT and CDR2 YYREEE (reference sequence). This CDR3 reads CASSGGLSRETQYF. The CDR3 DNA sequence: TGTGCCAGCAGCGGAGGACTAAGCAGAGAGACCCAGTACTTC. Based on the CDR3 plus reference TRBV5-4 and TRBJ2-5, the full variable domain is ETGVTQSPTHLIKTRGQQVTLRCSSQSGHNTVSWYQQALGQGPQFIFQYYREEENGRGNFPPRFSGLQFPNYSSELNVNALELDDSALYLCASSGGLSRETQYFGPGTRLLVL.

The V call is TRBV27, the J call TRBJ1-2, with TRBD1 matching over 9 bases. Germline trimming cut 2 bases from V and 8 bases from J; bases unmatched to any gene: 6. Germline V gene lookup returns CDR1 MNHEY and CDR2 SMNVEV (reference sequence). The CDR3 length is 14 residues. CDR3 in DNA: TGTGCCAGCAGTTTAATGGGACAGGGTTCCGGCTACACCTTC. Its translation is CASSLMGQGSGYTF.